Included here is one TCR beta chain sequence, with context. The time point here: after trial treatment. Treatment given: LDRT plus nivolumab, ipilimumab, low-dose cyclophosphamide and aspirin (RACIN trial). Patients qualified if they had advanced solid tumors that lacked tumor-infiltrating lymphocytes. With V trimmed by 4 bases and J by 8 bases, 7 bases remained unmatched. This CDR3 has 15 amino acids. In germline, CDR1 is SGHKS, CDR2 YYEKEE (reference sequence). The sample is drawn from a study of low-dose radiotherapy and immunotherapy resistance in tumors. TRAV- and TRBV-specific primers were used for first-strand cDNA, which covered alpha and beta chains. With a constant-region primer and a V-primer adapter, TCRs were subjected to approximately 18 PCR cycles of amplification. TCRdb ran MiXCR on the reads and lists one entry per CDR3 protein. The sample contains around 80,000 distinct CDR3 sequences, 15% to 20% of which appear only once.

V usage is TRBV5-5 and J usage is TRBJ2-1, with 12 bases identical to TRBD2. This clonotype originated in a male donor with prostate cancer. Sequencing used PBMCs, obtained after low-dose radiotherapy plus immunotherapy. Here the CDR3 reads CASSLRLAGVDEQFF. As DNA, the CDR3 is TGTGCCAGCAGCCTAAGACTAGCGGGGGTCGATGAGCAGTTCTTC.